Listed below are T cell receptor beta chains from one sample, sequenced in a study of T-cell memory formation after mild COVID-19. TCRdb independently ran MiXCR on the 5' RACE reads; one entry per CDR3 protein. The table lists about 430,000 distinct CDR3 sequences, roughly 24% of them singletons. What was sequenced was PBMCs or a T cell subset sorted from them (not recorded which). Receptors were obtained from an adult woman who had mild COVID-19 (a few samples of this study predate the infection). Cell type and time point are not known. The CDR3 runs from the conserved cysteine through the conserved F or W. The D gene is left open where the match is weak. Expanded clones get a size class; other rows say once, few or many, or leave the size out.

abundance | j_gene | d_gene | v_gene | CDR3nt | CDR3aa
. | TRBJ1-2 | TRBD1 | TRBV20-1 | TGCAGTGCTAGAGATTTGGCGACAGGGGACTATGGCTACACCTTC | CSARDLATGDYGYTF
. | TRBJ2-1 | . | TRBV5-1 | TGCGCCAGCAGCTTGGCGGGGAGCCTTGGGTTCTTC | CASSLAGSLGFF
. | TRBJ2-7 | . | TRBV7-6 | TGTGCCAGCAGCCAACTCGGAGGACGCGTCTCCTACGAGCAGTACTTC | CASSQLGGRVSYEQYF
. | TRBJ2-7 | TRBD1 | TRBV28 | TGTGCCAGCAGTTCCCCGGCAGGGGGCCCTTACGAGCAGTACTTC | CASSSPAGGPYEQYF
many | TRBJ2-7 | . | TRBV18 | TGTGCCAGCTCACTCTTTTCAGGCACGAGCTCCTACGAGCAGTACTTC | CASSLFSGTSSYEQYF
. | TRBJ2-3 | TRBD1 | TRBV6-5 | TGTGCCAGCCGCCGGGGACAGGGTTTCTCAGATACGCAGTATTTT | CASRRGQGFSDTQYF
few | TRBJ1-6 | TRBD1 | TRBV5-1 | TGCGCCAGCAGCTTGGCCGGGACAGGGAGGTCACCCCTCCACTTT | CASSLAGTGRSPLHF
. | TRBJ2-2 | TRBD2 | TRBV11-3 | TGTGCCAGCAGCTTGCGTCCGGGGACTAGCGGGAGGGCGAACACCGGGGAGCTGTTTTTT | CASSLRPGTSGRANTGELFF
few | TRBJ1-1 | TRBD1 | TRBV7-9 | TGTGCCAGCAGCTCCGGGCAGGGGGCTAAAGAAGCTTTCTTT | CASSSGQGAKEAFF
few | TRBJ2-1 | . | TRBV10-3 | TGTGCCATCAGTGAGCGGGATTTGCAGTTCTTC | CAISERDLQFF
. | TRBJ1-1 | . | TRBV15 | TGTGCCACCAGCAGAGATCTTCCTAGGGACACTGAAGCTTTCTTT | CATSRDLPRDTEAFF
few | TRBJ2-1 | . | TRBV20-1 | TGCAGTGCCCGGTACCCCGGAGAGGGGGAGCAGTTCTTC | CSARYPGEGEQFF
. | TRBJ1-1 | . | TRBV6-1 | TGTGCCAGCAGTGCCCAGGGGCAGGTCATGAACACTGAAGCTTTCTTT | CASSAQGQVMNTEAFF
. | TRBJ2-7 | TRBD1 | TRBV4-1 | TGCGCCAGCAGCCCTGACAGGGGGAGAGCCTACGAGCAGTACTTC | CASSPDRGRAYEQYF
. | TRBJ1-2 | TRBD1 | TRBV27 | TGTGCCAGCAGCTTGACAGGGGGCGGCCGCCTAGCTAACTATGGCTACACCTTC | CASSLTGGGRLANYGYTF
. | TRBJ1-1 | TRBD1 | TRBV20-1 | TGCAGTGCTAGAGGTAGACAGGGGGGTAGTACTGAAGCTTTCTTT | CSARGRQGGSTEAFF
. | TRBJ2-7 | . | TRBV18 | TGTGCCAGCTCACTCACAGGACGCGAGCAGTACTTC | CASSLTGREQYF
. | TRBJ2-5 | TRBD2 | TRBV6-2/TRBV6-3 | TGTGCCAGCAGGCCCAGCCTCCTAGCGGGGGTTCAAGAGACCCAGTACTTC | CASRPSLLAGVQETQYF
. | TRBJ2-5 | . | TRBV6-2/TRBV6-3 | TGTGCCAACGCAGAATGCCCACCTGACAGGCCTCAAGAGACCCAGTACTTC | CANAECPPDRPQETQYF
few | TRBJ2-3 | . | TRBV24-1 | TGTGCCACCAGTGATGGGGCAGCCTATAGCACAGATACGCAGTATTTT | CATSDGAAYSTDTQYF
few | TRBJ2-7 | . | TRBV5-1 | TGCGCCAGCGGTGTACAGGCCCACGAGCAGTACTTC | CASGVQAHEQYF
few | TRBJ1-5 | TRBD1 | TRBV5-6 | TGTGCCAGCAGCCGACATACAGGGGGCAATCAGCCCCAGCATTTT | CASSRHTGGNQPQHF
. | TRBJ2-7 | . | TRBV19 | TGTGCCAGTAGTACACCCGATGGGCAACCCTACGAGCAGTACTTC | CASSTPDGQPYEQYF
few | TRBJ2-4 | TRBD1 | TRBV9 | TGTGCCAGCAGCGCAGATTATGTCGGGACAGGCAAAAACATTCAGTACTTC | CASSADYVGTGKNIQYF